The clone carrying this TCR beta chain was recorded only once. At one end, the junction sequence differs from germline, possibly due to a read error. Peripheral blood CD8+ and CD4+ T cells were profiled by TCR beta sequencing. Stable or active relapsing-remitting multiple sclerosis, untreated and meeting revised McDonald criteria, defined the controls. TEMRA cells were enriched by FACS, and CD4+ and CD8+ T cells were negatively isolated. These data are taken from a study of CD8 T cells in Susac syndrome. Per germline, CDR1 SSHAT and CDR2 FNYEAQ (reference sequence). The CDR3 spans 13 residues. Reverse transcription of about 0.5 to 1 ug RNA used random hexamers. The authors amplified TCR beta CDR3 across 54 Vbeta and 13 Jbeta using immunoSEQ multiplex PCR. TCRdb re-called the immunoSEQ multiplex PCR reads with MiXCR, one entry per CDR3 protein. The table includes approximately 53,000 distinct CDR3 sequences, 85% to 95% detected once.

This chain joins TRBV7-7 and TRBJ1-1; D gene unclear. The TCR sequence derives from a human donor with multiple sclerosis. The specimen sequenced was CD8+ T cells from PBMCs. CDR3 sequence: CASSLEINTEAFF. The CDR3 bases are TGTGCTAGCAGCTTAGAAATTAACACTGAAGCTTTCTTT. The whole variable domain, filled in from reference TRBV7-7 and TRBJ1-1, reads GAGVSQSPRYKVTKRGQDVTLRCDPISSHATLYWYQQALGQGPEFLTYFNYEAQPDKSGLPSDRFSAERPEGSISTLTIQRTEQRDSAMYRCASSLEINTEAFFGQGTRLTVV.